One T cell receptor beta chain is described in this entry. Its specificity is unknown. Primers: 60 Vbeta forward and 13 Jbeta reverse. Repertoires were generated with immunoSEQ multiplex PCR, while TCRdb's copy carries only in-frame clones and drops some. The sample includes some 180,000 clones, around 80% of them seen just once. These data come from a study of cytomegalovirus exposure and HLA in healthy donors. As for the study in general: Around 79 million unique TCRs, all from HLA-typed donors, were included in an early release of the data.

Study results and caveats: Several V segments, TRBV6-2 and TRBV6-3 among them, could not be told apart and were dropped.

The germline V and J ends were trimmed by 2 bases and 2 bases, with 21 bases remaining between them. This CDR3 has 18 residues. Germline CDR1 KGHSH, CDR2 LQKENI. The specimen was PBMCs. The origin of this receptor is a girl between 10 and 17 years old in good health and CMV-seropositive. This chain connects TRBV18 to TRBJ2-5; unclear D gene. For the CDR3, the DNA is TGTGCCAGCTCACCAACCGATAGAGATAGAGAGAAACAAGAGACCCAGTACTTC. Translated: CASSPTDRDREKQETQYF.